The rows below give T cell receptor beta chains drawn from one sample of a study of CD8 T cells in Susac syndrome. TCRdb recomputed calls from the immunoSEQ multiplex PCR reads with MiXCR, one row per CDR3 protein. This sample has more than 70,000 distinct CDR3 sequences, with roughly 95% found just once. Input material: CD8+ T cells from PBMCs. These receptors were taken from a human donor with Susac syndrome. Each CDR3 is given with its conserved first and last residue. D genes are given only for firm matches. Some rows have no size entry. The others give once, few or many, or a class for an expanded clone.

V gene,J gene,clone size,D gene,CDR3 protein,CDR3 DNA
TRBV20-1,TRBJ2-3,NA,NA,CSARVDTQYF,TGCAGTGCCAGGGTTGATACGCAGTATTTT
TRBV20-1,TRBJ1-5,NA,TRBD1,CSAIPLGTDYNQPQHF,TGCAGTGCTATCCCCCTCGGGACAGACTACAATCAGCCCCAGCATTTT
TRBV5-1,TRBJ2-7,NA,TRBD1,CASSLDGTGVGEQYF,TGCGCCAGCAGCTTGGATGGGACAGGGGTCGGGGAGCAGTACTTC
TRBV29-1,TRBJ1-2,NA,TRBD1,CSVEAPGTGRYGYTF,TGCAGCGTTGAGGCCCCTGGGACAGGTCGCTATGGCTACACCTTC
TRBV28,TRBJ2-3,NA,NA,CASSFSKGHPTDTQYF,TGTGCCAGCAGTTTTTCGAAGGGACACCCCACAGATACGCAGTATTTT
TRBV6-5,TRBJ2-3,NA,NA,CATTPLGADTQYF,TGTGCCACCACCCCCTTGGGGGCAGATACGCAGTATTTT
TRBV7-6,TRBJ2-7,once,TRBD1,CASSSRQGKRNEQYF,TGTGCCAGCAGCTCCCGACAGGGGAAAAGGAACGAGCAGTACTTC
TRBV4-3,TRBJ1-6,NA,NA,CASSQDSGDNSPLHF,TGCGCCAGCAGCCAAGACTCAGGGGATAATTCACCCCTCCACTTT
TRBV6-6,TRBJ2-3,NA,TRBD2,CASSFLAGDTQYF,TGTGCCAGCAGTTTTCTAGCGGGAGATACGCAGTATTTT
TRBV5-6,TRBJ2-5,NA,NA,CASSPGTGGTQYF,TGTGCCAGCAGCCCCGGGACCGGAGGGACCCAGTACTTC
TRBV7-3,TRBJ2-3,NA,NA,CASSPLPTDTQYF,TGCGCCAGCAGCCCCCTACCCACAGATACGCAGTATTTT
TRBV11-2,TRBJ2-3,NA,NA,CASSPELTDTQYF,TGTGCCAGCAGCCCCGAGCTCACAGATACGCAGTATTTT
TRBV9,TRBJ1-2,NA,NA,CASSPDRRGYGYTF,TGTGCCAGCAGCCCTGACAGGAGAGGGTATGGCTACACCTTC
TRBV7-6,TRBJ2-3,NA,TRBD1,CASSPGKGADTQYF,TGTGCCAGCAGCCCGGGGAAGGGGGCCGATACGCAGTATTTT
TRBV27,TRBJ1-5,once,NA,CASSTPGQPQHF,TGTGCCAGCAGTACCCCCGGGCAGCCCCAGCATTTT
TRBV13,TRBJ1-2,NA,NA,CASSTLGTGPYGYTF,TGTGCCAGCAGCACACTTGGGACGGGCCCCTATGGCTACACCTTC
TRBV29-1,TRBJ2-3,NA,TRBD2,CSVSGGSASTDTQYF,TGCAGCGTGAGCGGGGGGAGTGCTAGCACAGATACGCAGTATTTT
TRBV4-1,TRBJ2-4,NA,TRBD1,CASSQGPGQGEPFQYF,TGCGCCAGCAGCCAAGGCCCTGGACAGGGGGAACCTTTTCAGTACTTC
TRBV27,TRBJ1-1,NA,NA,CASSFLDKRDAFF,TGTGCCAGCAGTTTTTTGGACAAAAGAGACGCTTTCTTT
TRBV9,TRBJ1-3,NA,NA,CASSFGILSGNTIYF,TGTGCCAGCAGCTTCGGGATCCTCTCTGGAAACACCATATATTTT
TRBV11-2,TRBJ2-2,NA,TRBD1,CASSPQGTGELFF,TGTGCCAGCAGCCCACAGGGGACCGGGGAGCTGTTTTTT
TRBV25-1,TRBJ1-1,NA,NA,CASNTGPLQAFF,TGTGCCAGCAATACCGGCCCCCTCCAAGCTTTCTTT
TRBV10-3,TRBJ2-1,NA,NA,CAAAGLGDNEQFF,TGTGCCGCCGCGGGACTGGGAGACAATGAGCAGTTCTTC
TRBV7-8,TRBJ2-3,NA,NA,CASSLGRLLGEDTQYF,TGTGCCAGCAGCTTAGGTCGACTTCTGGGGGAGGATACGCAGTATTTT
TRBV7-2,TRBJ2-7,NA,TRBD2,CASSLGAGGGYEQYF,TGTGCCAGCAGCTTAGGAGCGGGGGGCGGCTACGAGCAGTACTTC
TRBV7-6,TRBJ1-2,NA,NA,CASSLAGDDRWNGYTF,TGTGCCAGCAGCTTAGCAGGGGATGATAGGTGGAATGGCTACACCTTC
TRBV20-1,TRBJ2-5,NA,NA,CSARDPEGRNDQYF,TGCAGTGCTAGAGATCCGGAGGGGCGGAATGACCAGTACTTC
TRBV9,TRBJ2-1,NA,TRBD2,CASSVAGTSFYNEQFF,TGTGCCAGCAGCGTAGCCGGGACTAGCTTTTACAATGAGCAGTTCTTC
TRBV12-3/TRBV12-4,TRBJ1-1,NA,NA,CASRRGTNTEAFF,TGTGCCAGCCGCAGGGGAACGAACACTGAAGCTTTCTTT
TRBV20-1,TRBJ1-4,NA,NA,CSVTLGRELFF,TGCAGTGTCACCCTTGGCAGGGAACTGTTTTTT
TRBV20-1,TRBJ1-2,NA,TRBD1,CSARDTRDRAYTF,TGCAGTGCTAGAGACACCCGGGACAGAGCATACACCTTC
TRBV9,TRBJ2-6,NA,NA,CASSVRTERGSGANVLTF,TGTGCCAGCAGCGTCCGGACCGAGCGAGGGTCTGGGGCCAACGTCCTGACTTTC
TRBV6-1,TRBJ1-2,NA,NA,CASSGLDYGYTF,TGTGCCAGCAGTGGTCTGGACTATGGCTACACCTTC